Below are 30 T cell receptor beta chains sequenced from a single sample in a study of blood T cell repertoires in COVID-19. Sequencing used immunoSEQ multiplex PCR; TCRdb keeps in-frame clones, though not all of them. The profile covers about 15,000 clones, with over 65% appearing a single time and roughly 15% taken by the ten largest. The sample consisted of peripheral blood. The receptors stem from a human donor in a cohort sampled during active COVID-19.

V usage is TRBV7-8 and J usage is TRBJ2-7; D possibly corresponds to TRBD2 (6 bases). Germline V lookup: CDR1 SGHVS, CDR2 FQNEAQ. V lost 4 bases, J lost 5 bases, and 15 bases lay in between. The CDR3 length is 14 residues. The CDR3 coding sequence is TGTGCCAGCAGCTCCCCGGGACTCTCGAACGAGCAGTACTTC. Amino acids: CASSSPGLSNEQYF. The full variable domain, rest sourced from reference TRBV7-8 and TRBJ2-7, is GAGVSQSPRYKVAKRGQDVALRCDPISGHVSLFWYQQALGQGPEFLTYFQNEAQLDKSGLPSDRFFAERPEGSVSTLKIQRTQQEDSAVYLCASSSPGLSNEQYFGPGTRLTVT.

This rearrangement joins TRBV5-5 to TRBJ2-7, with 9 bases lining up with TRBD1. The CDR3 loop spans 14 amino acids. Germline CDR1 and CDR2: SGHKS and YYEKEE (reference sequence). Unmatched junction bases numbered 9, after V lost 4 bases and J lost 7 bases. This CDR3 reads CASSMRQGGREQYF. For the CDR3, the DNA is TGTGCCAGCAGCATGCGACAGGGGGGCCGGGAGCAGTACTTC. The entire variable domain, with the rest obtained from reference TRBV5-5 and TRBJ2-7, is as follows: DAGVTQSPTHLIKTRGQQVTLRCSPISGHKSVSWYQQVLGQGPQFIFQYYEKEERGRGNFPDRFSARQFPNYSSELNVNALLLGDSALYLCASSMRQGGREQYFGPGTRLTVT.

The chain carries TRBV2 and TRBJ1-1, with 8 bases matching TRBD1. This CDR3 comprises 14 residues. The V segment lost 3 bases and the J segment 4 bases; nucleotides outside the gene matches: 4. Looked up from germline, CDR1 is SNHLY and CDR2 is FYNNEI. CDR3 amino acids: CASSDRQGSTEAFF. The CDR3 DNA sequence: TGTGCCAGCAGTGACAGACAGGGGTCCACTGAAGCTTTCTTT.

The rearrangement joins TRBV4-2 to TRBJ2-3, with a weak D call TRBD2 (6 bases). CDR1 is LGHNA, CDR2 YNFKEQ, per germline. V gave up 1 base and J gave up 2 bases, with 10 bases separating them. This CDR3 spans 15 amino acids. In DNA, the CDR3 is TGTGCCAGCAGCCAAGGGGGGGAGGACACAGATACGCAGTATTTT. Translation: CASSQGGEDTDTQYF.

V usage is TRBV7-9 and J usage is TRBJ2-7, with D perhaps matching TRBD1 (7 bases). V was shortened by 5 bases and J by 0 bases, with 14 bases between the two germline ends. Germline V gene lookup returns CDR1 SEHNR and CDR2 FQNEAQ (reference sequence). This CDR3 comprises 15 residues. CDR3: CASSLQGRDSYEQYF. CDR3 nucleotide sequence: TGTGCCAGCAGCCTACAGGGGCGGGACTCCTACGAGCAGTACTTC.

The rearrangement joins TRBV24-1 to TRBJ2-7; 8 bases are a match to TRBD1. Germline V CDR1 and CDR2: KGHDR, SFDVKD. V trimming: 4 bases; J trimming: 2 bases; junction bases outside the gene matches: 9. This CDR3 contains 16 residues. Here the CDR3 reads CATSDLGRTGTYEQYF. The CDR3 bases are TGTGCCACCAGTGACCTCGGGCGGACAGGGACCTACGAGCAGTACTTC.

The chain uses TRBV4-1 and TRBJ2-3; D is undetermined. The germline CDR1 and CDR2 sequences are MGHRA and YSYEKL. The length of the CDR3 is 14 residues. Trimming left V 4 bases short and J 1 base short, with 9 bases between. CDR3 sequence reads: CASSRQRRTDTQYF. In DNA form, the CDR3 reads TGCGCCAGCAGCCGTCAGAGGCGCACAGATACGCAGTATTTT.

The chain carries TRBV4-1 and TRBJ2-2; 8 bases line up with TRBD2. With 0 bases clipped from V and 0 bases from J, the junction kept 9 bases outside the gene matches. The CDR3 is 19 residues long. In germline, CDR1 is MGHRA, CDR2 YSYEKL. CDR3 nucleotide sequence: TGCGCCAGCAGCCAAGATGCCTCAAGCGGGAGCGCGAACACCGGGGAGCTGTTTTTT. Protein sequence: CASSQDASSGSANTGELFF.

The chain employs TRBV12-3 or TRBV12-4 and TRBJ2-3; tentative D call: TRBD2 (5 bases). This CDR3 has 11 residues. V dropped 7 bases and J dropped 9 bases, with 11 bases sitting between them. This CDR3 reads CASNRGSTQYF. In nucleotides, the CDR3 is TGTGCCAGCAACCGGGGAAGCACGCAGTATTTT.

The chain recombines TRBV2 with TRBJ1-4, with D possibly TRBD1 on 5 matching bases. In germline, CDR1 is SNHLY, CDR2 FYNNEI. There are 11 residues in the CDR3. Trimming pared 7 bases from V and 8 bases from J, leaving 8 bases between. The CDR3 DNA sequence: TGTGCCAGCAAGGAGGGGGAAAAACTGTTTTTT. Amino acids: CASKEGEKLFF.

In this sample, this clone is medium-sized. The chain employs TRBV4-1 and TRBJ1-5; 11 positions match TRBD1. CDR1 and CDR2 from the germline V gene are MGHRA and YSYEKL. The CDR3 loop spans 16 amino acids. V was clipped by 5 bases and J by 6 bases; unmatched bases: 9. CDR3: CASSWTGGVQGQPQHF. The CDR3 DNA reads TGCGCCAGCAGCTGGACAGGGGGCGTTCAGGGTCAGCCCCAGCATTTT.

The genes are TRBV5-6 and TRBJ2-6, with a tentative D call TRBD1 (6 bases). Germline CDR1 reads SGHDT; CDR2 reads YYEEEE. This CDR3 comprises 15 residues. V lost 2 bases and J lost 4, with 10 bases in between. Here the CDR3 reads CASSFRGVGANVLTF. The CDR3 DNA is TGTGCCAGCAGCTTCAGGGGTGTAGGGGCCAACGTCCTGACTTTC.

V usage is TRBV11-3 and J usage is TRBJ2-1; 8 bases align to TRBD2. Germline V gene sequence: CDR1 SGHNT, CDR2 YENEEA. The CDR3 extends over 13 amino acids. V dropped 5 bases and J dropped 7; count of bases not matched to a gene: 4. The DNA for the CDR3 is TGTGCCAGCAGCCCGGGAGGGTTTAATGAGCAGTTCTTC. Translation: CASSPGGFNEQFF.

The chain combines TRBV5-1 with TRBJ2-2; 8 bases line up with TRBD2. CDR3 length equals 17 residues. Germline-derived CDR1 and CDR2 are SGHRS and YFSETQ. The V and J ends lost 0 bases and 4 bases, in that order; junction bases with no gene match: 8. The CDR3 region has the DNA TGCGCCAGCAGCTTGGCGGGGGGGACCTTCGGCACCGGGGAGCTGTTTTTT. It codes for CASSLAGGTFGTGELFF.

The V gene is TRBV11-2, the J gene TRBJ2-7; 7 bases line up with TRBD2. The CDR3 length is 16 residues. Germline CDR1 and CDR2: SGHAT and FQNNGV. V lost 4 bases to trimming and J lost 2 bases; unmatched junction nucleotides: 11. This CDR3 is CASSSRLARKTYEQYF. Here the CDR3 DNA reads TGTGCCAGCAGCTCGCGACTAGCTCGCAAGACCTACGAGCAGTACTTC. The full variable domain, rest sourced from reference TRBV11-2 and TRBJ2-7, is EAGVAQSPRYKIIEKRQSVAFWCNPISGHATLYWYQQILGQGPKLLIQFQNNGVVDDSQLPKDRFSAERLKGVDSTLKIQPAKLEDSAVYLCASSSRLARKTYEQYFGPGTRLTVT.

The chain recombines TRBV5-4 with TRBJ2-3; 8 nucleotides agree with TRBD1. The CDR3 has 16 residues. Looked up from germline, CDR1 is SGHNT and CDR2 is YYREEE (reference sequence). The ends lost 5 bases at V and 3 bases at J; junction bases unmatched: 11. In DNA, the CDR3 is TGTGCCAGCAGTTCCTCCCGGACAGGGAGGACAGATACGCAGTATTTT. It codes for CASSSSRTGRTDTQYF. The variable domain in full, completed from reference TRBV5-4 and TRBJ2-3, reads ETGVTQSPTHLIKTRGQQVTLRCSSQSGHNTVSWYQQALGQGPQFIFQYYREEENGRGNFPPRFSGLQFPNYSSELNVNALELDDSALYLCASSSSRTGRTDTQYFGPGTRLTVL.

V gene TRBV28 combines with J gene TRBJ1-6; 8 nucleotides agree with TRBD1. V gave up 8 bases and J gave up 10 bases; unmatched junction bases: 19. CDR1 and CDR2 (germline): MDHEN, SYDVKM. CDR3 length equals 17 residues. In DNA, the CDR3 is TGTGCCAGCGCCCCCCCACGGCAGGGGGCTGGAGGGTCACCCCTCCACTTT. Protein: CASAPPRQGAGGSPLHF.

This clone was recorded a few times. Distinct nucleotide sequences in the sample also encode this CDR3. The V gene is TRBV2, the J gene TRBJ2-5, with TRBD2 identical over 9 bases. This CDR3 has 15 amino acids. Germline CDR1 reads SNHLY; CDR2 reads FYNNEI. The V segment lost 3 bases and the J segment 4 bases; nucleotides outside the gene matches: 6. The CDR3 here is CASSDGGGAGETQYF. The CDR3 region has the DNA TGTGCCAGCAGTGATGGCGGGGGGGCCGGAGAGACCCAGTACTTC.

This chain links TRBV7-7 with TRBJ2-7; 9 bases are a match to TRBD1. The length of the CDR3 is 16 residues. The ends lost 0 bases at V and 2 bases at J; junction bases unmatched: 5. Germline V CDR1 and CDR2: SSHAT, FNYEAQ (reference sequence). The CDR3 DNA reads TGTGCCAGCAGCTTAGCACGGGGACAGGGAACCTACGAGCAGTACTTC. Protein: CASSLARGQGTYEQYF.

The chain combines TRBV6-5 with TRBJ2-2; possible D gene TRBD2, 5 bases. Deletions cut 6 bases from V and 13 bases from J, with 21 bases between. The CDR3 contains 14 residues. From germline, CDR1 is MNHEY and CDR2 SVGAGI. Here the CDR3 reads CASSRVASREGLFF. The CDR3 coding sequence is TGTGCCAGCAGCCGGGTTGCGTCGCGCGAGGGGCTGTTTTTT.

V is TRBV4-1 and J is TRBJ2-1; TRBD2 matches 13 bases. V lost 3 bases to trimming and J lost 5 bases; unmatched junction nucleotides: 7. This CDR3 has 17 amino acids. Per germline, CDR1 MGHRA and CDR2 YSYEKL. The CDR3 DNA follows: TGCGCCAGCAGCCAGGATACTAGCGGGGGGGCCCACAATGAGCAGTTCTTC. As protein: CASSQDTSGGAHNEQFF.

This chain uses TRBV5-1 with TRBJ1-1; TRBD1 might be the D (6 bases). This CDR3 region has 13 residues. V shed 4 bases and J shed 6 bases, with 13 bases lying between them. Germline V lookup: CDR1 SGHRS, CDR2 YFSETQ. For the CDR3, the DNA is TGCGCCAGCAGCCCCCAGGGGATGTCTGAAGCTTTCTTT. This translates into CASSPQGMSEAFF.

The CDR3 region is CASSYSEGTGYTF. CDR3 in DNA: TGTGCCAGCAGTTACTCGGAGGGGACTGGCTACACCTTC. The chain carries TRBV6-2 or TRBV6-3 and TRBJ1-2; perhaps TRBD1 as D (5 bases). Per the germline V gene, CDR1 is MNHEY and CDR2 is SVGEGT. The germline V and J ends were trimmed by 0 bases and 7 bases, with 9 bases remaining between them. The CDR3 consists of 13 residues.

J is TRBJ2-1 and V is TRBV13, with 7 bases fitting TRBD2. This CDR3 is 14 amino acids long. Germline CDR1 PRHDT, CDR2 FYEKMQ (reference sequence). Trimming took 1 base from V and 7 from J; bases not matched to a gene: 4. CDR3 sequence (DNA): TGTGCCAGCAGCTTAGCGGGGGGTAGAAATGAGCAGTTCTTC. Its translation is CASSLAGGRNEQFF.

The chain couples TRBV6-1 to TRBJ2-7, with D possibly TRBD2 on 7 matching bases. CDR1 is MNHNS, CDR2 SASEGT, per germline. V lost 3 bases and J 5 bases, leaving 14 bases between the germline ends. The CDR3 has 14 residues. Here the CDR3 DNA reads TGTGCCAGCAGTGATGGCGGGGGCTCGAACGAGCAGTACTTC. Translating it yields CASSDGGGSNEQYF.

This chain links TRBV11-3 with TRBJ2-1; D unclear. The ends were cut back, 4 bases at V and 0 bases at J, with 10 bases in the middle. CDR3 size: 15 residues. The germline gives CDR1 SGHNT, CDR2 YENEEA. The CDR3 spells CASSSYVSSYNEQFF. The DNA for the CDR3 is TGTGCCAGCAGCTCATATGTGAGCTCCTACAATGAGCAGTTCTTC.

This sequence joins TRBV14 and TRBJ2-1, with 9 bases matching TRBD1. The CDR3 runs to 14 residues. With V trimmed by 4 bases and J by 7 bases, 5 bases remained unmatched. CDR1 and CDR2 from the germline V gene are SGHDN and FVKESK. The CDR3, as DNA: TGTGCCAGCAGCCCTATCGACAGGGGGAATGAGCAGTTCTTC. It translates to CASSPIDRGNEQFF.

The chain carries TRBV5-6 and TRBJ2-3, with D tentatively TRBD1 (6 bases). V was shortened by 1 base and J by 0 bases, with 9 bases between the two germline ends. The CDR3 has 15 amino acids. Per the germline V gene, CDR1 is SGHDT and CDR2 is YYEEEE. Here the CDR3 DNA reads TGTGCCAGCAGCTTGTGGGGGCAAAGCACAGATACGCAGTATTTT. It codes for CASSLWGQSTDTQYF.

J is TRBJ2-5 and V is TRBV3-1 (or the pseudogene TRBV3-2), with no clear D. The CDR3 covers 12 residues. Germline V gene lookup returns CDR1 LGHDT and CDR2 YNNKEL (reference sequence). V lost 4 bases, J lost 2 bases, and 5 bases lay in between. As DNA, the CDR3 is TGTGCCAGCAGCCCGGAGCAAGAGACCCAGTACTTC. It translates to CASSPEQETQYF.

This sequence joins TRBV30 and TRBJ2-3; no clear D gene. Germline loops: CDR1 GTSNPN, CDR2 SVGIG (reference sequence). The CDR3 has 15 residues. Deletions cut 0 bases from V and 7 bases from J, with 17 bases between. CDR3 sequence (DNA): TGTGCCTGGAGTGTAGGTGCGTTACTGGGCAATACGCAGTATTTT. Amino acid sequence: CAWSVGALLGNTQYF.